This section outlines one T cell receptor beta chain sequence together with its context. The antigen is unknown. cDNA libraries of TCR beta carried unique molecular identifiers. A population of about 0.85 to 11 million T cells gave rise to about half a million cDNA molecules. TCRdb re-derived calls from the PCR reads in MiXCR, one entry per CDR3 protein. The sample yields 650,000 to 900,000 distinct CDR3 sequences, about half seen once. This record comes from a study of post-analysis software for immune sequencing data. Study observations and caveats: A handful of TRBV segments appeared more often in patients than in controls, and TRBV5-6, TRBV5-1 and TRBV20-1 were among these. Those with multiple sclerosis, the patient group, showed significantly lower normalized Chao1 diversity than controls.

V lost 3 bases to trimming and J lost 6 bases, with 12 bases between them. Germline V gives CDR1 DFQATT, CDR2 SNEGSKA (reference sequence). The CDR3 runs 12 residues. The sequence was obtained from a girl aged 10 to 17 with multiple sclerosis. V gene TRBV20-1 combines with J gene TRBJ2-7; D could derive from TRBD1 or TRBD2 (5 bases each). Input material: blood. The CDR3 DNA follows: TGCAGTGCTAGTCCAGGGACGGGCGAGCAGTACTTC. This sequence encodes CSASPGTGEQYF.